A single sample is the source of the 16 T cell receptor beta chains below, sequenced in a study of blood T cells in healthy people across ages. For the second PCR, which ran for about 6 to 11 cycles, a sample-barcoded 5' primer and a J-beta primer mix were used. MiXCR, applied by TCRdb to the 5' RACE reads, yields one record per CDR3 protein. The sample carries roughly 1,500,000 distinct CDR3 sequences, around 42% recorded once. The specimen was blood. The receptor set was obtained from a young woman in good health.

The chain joins TRBV7-2 to TRBJ2-5; D tentatively reads TRBD1 or TRBD2 (5 bases each). The germline CDR1 and CDR2 sequences are SGHTA and FQGNSA. Trimming removed 1 base at V and 2 bases at J, with 14 bases between. This CDR3 has 16 residues. CDR3 nucleotides: TGTGCCAGCAGCTTAGTCTCGGGGCAGTGGCAAGAGACCCAGTACTTC. Protein sequence: CASSLVSGQWQETQYF.

This clonotype was counted between two and nine times. The V call is TRBV6-2 or TRBV6-3, the J call TRBJ2-4, with D perhaps matching TRBD1 (5 bases). V was cut by 5 bases and J by 0 bases, with 20 bases left in between. CDR3 length equals 18 residues. CDR1 and CDR2 (germline): MNHEY, SVGEGT. CDR3 sequence (DNA): TGTGCCAGCAGTCCACCTTGGGGCGGCGAACTAGCCAAAAACATTCAGTACTTC. It encodes CASSPPWGGELAKNIQYF.

This clonotype was seen once. At one of its ends the junction is not consistent with the germline gene, which may arise from a read error. This chain uses TRBV2 with TRBJ2-7, with no clear D. Germline V gives CDR1 SNHLY, CDR2 FYNNEI. There are 15 residues in the CDR3. In DNA, the CDR3 is TGTGCCAGCAGTGAAGGGGCGGTAAGCTCCCACGAGCAGTACTTC. It encodes CASSEGAVSSHEQYF.

This clonotype was seen more than once but under ten times. Here the CDR3 DNA reads TGTGCCAGCAGTGCTTGGGCCAGCGGGAATGAGCAGTACTTC. It encodes CASSAWASGNEQYF. This chain connects TRBV2 to TRBJ2-5, with TRBD2 matching over 7 bases. Germline values: CDR1 SNHLY, CDR2 FYNNEI. Losses at the gene ends were 4 bases for V and 11 bases for J; bases not matched to a gene: 13. The CDR3 has 14 amino acids.

This clonotype was picked up a small number of times. The V gene is TRBV20-1, the J gene TRBJ2-1; perhaps TRBD2 as D (5 bases). The CDR3 runs to 14 residues. Germline CDR1 reads DFQATT; CDR2 reads SNEGSKA (reference sequence). V shed 0 bases and J shed 3 bases, with 9 bases lying between them. In DNA form, the CDR3 reads TGCAGTGCTAGAGACATTGGAGGCTACAATGAGCAGTTCTTC. Translation: CSARDIGGYNEQFF.

This clonotype was counted only a few times. The V and J genes are TRBV29-1 and TRBJ2-3; 8 bases match TRBD2. The CDR3 is made up of 13 amino acids. The V gene's germline CDR1 is SQVTM and CDR2 ANQGSEA. The trim removed 7 bases at V and 4 bases at J, leaving 7 bases unmatched. The DNA for the CDR3 is TGCAGCGACCACGGGGGGGCTGCAGATACGCAGTATTTT. Residues: CSDHGGAADTQYF.

The chain uses TRBV7-9 and TRBJ2-7, with 9 bases that match TRBD1. This CDR3 comprises 15 residues. Germline CDR1 reads SEHNR; CDR2 reads FQNEAQ (reference sequence). Germline trimming cut 6 bases from V and 5 bases from J; bases unmatched to any gene: 11. This CDR3 is CASRPTGGAGNEQYF. Written as DNA, the CDR3 is TGTGCCAGCAGACCTACAGGGGGCGCCGGAAACGAGCAGTACTTC.

The rearrangement links TRBV7-2 to TRBJ1-6; D not resolved. The CDR3 is 14 amino acids. CDR1 is SGHTA, CDR2 FQGNSA, per germline. With 1 base removed from V and 10 bases from J, the gap between germline ends came to 11 bases. This CDR3 is CASSLVKAGSPLHF. CDR3 bases: TGTGCCAGCAGCTTAGTAAAGGCCGGATCACCCCTCCACTTT.

The CDR3: CASSLGEGVLGQPQHF. CDR3 coding DNA: TGTGCCAGCAGTTTGGGGGAGGGGGTTTTAGGGCAGCCCCAGCATTTT. The chain employs TRBV12-3 or TRBV12-4 and TRBJ1-5, with a tentative D call TRBD1 (6 bases). The germline V and J ends were trimmed by 3 bases and 7 bases, with 19 bases remaining between them. This CDR3 spans 16 amino acids.

This clonotype occurred a few times. This sequence joins TRBV7-2 and TRBJ2-6; no definite D call. CDR3 length: 15 residues. The germline gives CDR1 SGHTA, CDR2 FQGNSA. The V and J ends lost 2 bases and 4 bases respectively, with 9 bases between them. This chain's CDR3 is CASSLMGLGANVLTF. The DNA of the CDR3 is TGTGCCAGCAGCTTAATGGGATTGGGGGCCAACGTCCTGACTTTC.

V usage is TRBV6-6 and J usage is TRBJ2-7; 7 nucleotides agree with TRBD2. The V segment lost 2 bases and the J segment 1 base; nucleotides outside the gene matches: 5. Per germline, CDR1 MNHNY and CDR2 SVGAGI (reference sequence). This CDR3 has 15 residues. CDR3 residues: CASSYPGGSSYEQYF. DNA for the CDR3: TGTGCCAGCAGTTACCCGGGGGGATCTTCCTACGAGCAGTACTTC.

The chain employs TRBV5-1 and TRBJ1-1; D is perhaps TRBD1 (5 bases). Germline CDR1 SGHRS, CDR2 YFSETQ. The CDR3 contains 16 residues. The V end lost 4 bases, the J end lost 0 bases, and 16 bases lay between the germline ends. The CDR3 sequence is CASSQIPTGLNTEAFF. As DNA, the CDR3 is TGCGCCAGCAGCCAAATCCCCACGGGACTGAACACTGAAGCTTTCTTT.

A few counts support this clonotype. V and J are TRBV6-2 or TRBV6-3 and TRBJ1-4; D not resolved. CDR1 is MNHEY and CDR2 is SVGEGT in the germline V gene. The germline V and J ends were trimmed by 7 bases and 4 bases, with 7 bases remaining between them. The CDR3 covers 12 residues. The CDR3 sequence is CASKRLNEKLFF. The CDR3 nucleotides are TGTGCCAGCAAGAGACTTAATGAAAAACTGTTTTTT.

This rearrangement joins TRBV5-1 to TRBJ2-3; 10 bases agree with TRBD2. V was clipped by 0 bases and J by 6 bases; unmatched bases: 7. The CDR3 contains 16 residues. Germline loops: CDR1 SGHRS, CDR2 YFSETQ. The CDR3 loop reads CASSLGTSGPSDTQYF. In DNA, the CDR3 is TGCGCCAGCAGCTTGGGGACTAGCGGCCCCTCTGATACGCAGTATTTT.

The chain employs TRBV9 and TRBJ2-1, with 9 bases that match TRBD2. Losses at the gene ends were 4 bases for V and 6 bases for J; bases not matched to a gene: 8. This CDR3 is 15 amino acids long. Germline-derived CDR1 and CDR2 are SGDLS and YYNGEE. CDR3 coding DNA: TGTGCCAGCAGCCCTGGACTAGCGAGTCTCAATGAGCAGTTCTTC. Encoded protein: CASSPGLASLNEQFF.

V and J are TRBV30 and TRBJ2-3, with D possibly matching TRBD1 (6 bases). The CDR3 totals 11 residues. Germline V gene data show CDR1 as GTSNPN and CDR2 as SVGIG (reference sequence). V gave up 3 bases and J gave up 6 bases, with 7 bases separating them. CDR3 protein: CAWRGADTQYF. The DNA of the CDR3 is TGTGCCTGGAGGGGGGCGGATACGCAGTATTTT.